What follows are 7 T cell receptor beta chains derived from one specimen sequenced in a study of vaccination and CD4 T cells after COVID-19 (dated by TCRdb to 2021 to 2024). Their antigens are not known. Library preparation employed PCR. TCRdb records Illumina iSeq 100 as the sequencer. DNA from cultured CD4+ T cells underwent TCR sequencing with the Oncomine TCR Beta short-read assay at the Johns Hopkins FTIC core. TCRdb reprocessing: public reads trimmed at Q25 with fastp, clones called with MiXCR, in-frame beta chains kept. CDR3 protein sequences are deduplicated, and each keeps its most common genes and DNA. In all, the sample holds some 14,000 distinct CDR3 sequences, and around 47% of those were seen once. About 13% of the sample is held by the ten biggest clonotypes. Sample treatment or condition, as interpreted from the label and publication: roughly 10-day PBMC culture with coronavirus spike peptide pools or control peptides (ViraFEST assay).

The sample comprised CD4+ T cells from blood, cultured in vitro. The receptors derive from a human donor who had recovered from COVID-19.

In DNA, the CDR3 is TGTGCCAGCAGCATTGGACTAGCCGTAGAGACCCAGTACTTC. Protein sequence: CASSIGLAVETQYF. This rearrangement joins TRBV7-2 to TRBJ2-5; 8 nucleotides align to TRBD2. Germline CDR1 is SGHTA and CDR2 is FQGNSA. The CDR3 loop spans 14 amino acids. V was pared by 5 bases and J by 4 bases, with 6 bases of the junction left unmatched. The whole variable domain, remainder taken from reference TRBV7-2 and TRBJ2-5, is GAGVSQSPSNKVTEKGKDVELRCDPISGHTALYWYRQSLGQGLEFLIYFQGNSAPDKSGLPSDRFSAERTGGSVSTLTIQRTQQEDSAVYLCASSIGLAVETQYFGPGTRLLVL.

The chain uses TRBV10-3 and TRBJ1-1; D unclear. The CDR3 runs 13 residues. Per germline, CDR1 ENHRY and CDR2 SYGVKD. V lost 11 bases and J lost 0, with 13 bases in between. Written as DNA, the CDR3 is TGTGCCTCCGGGGTGGGGATGAACACTGAAGCTTTCTTT. Protein: CASGVGMNTEAFF.

J is TRBJ1-2 and V is TRBV12-3 or TRBV12-4; no clear D. CDR3 length: 15 amino acids. Trimming pared 1 base from V and 1 base from J, leaving 10 bases between. CDR3 loop: CASSLGSPLNYGYTF. CDR3 nucleotide sequence: TGTGCCAGCAGTTTAGGCAGTCCTCTTAACTATGGCTACACCTTC.

The chain combines TRBV20-1 with TRBJ1-4; no definite D call. Trimming removed 1 base at V and 5 bases at J, with 17 bases between. This CDR3 spans 16 amino acids. Germline V gives CDR1 DFQATT, CDR2 SNEGSKA (reference sequence). The CDR3 spells CSARGSEGAENEKLFF. DNA of the CDR3: TGCAGTGCTAGAGGTAGTGAGGGCGCAGAGAATGAAAAACTGTTTTTT.

The chain combines TRBV27 with TRBJ2-3; 11 bases line up with TRBD2. The germline gives CDR1 MNHEY, CDR2 SMNVEV (reference sequence). The CDR3 consists of 16 residues. Trimming at V came to 4 bases and at J to 5 bases, leaving 8 bases not matched to a gene. The CDR3 DNA follows: TGTGCCAGCAGTTCCTCACTAGCGGGAGCGAAAGATACGCAGTATTTT. Translation: CASSSSLAGAKDTQYF.

This clonotype has only a few counts. The chain recombines TRBV30 with TRBJ1-2, with a tentative D call TRBD1 (5 bases). The CDR3 has 12 residues. Germline V gene sequence: CDR1 GTSNPN, CDR2 SVGIG (reference sequence). The germline V and J ends were trimmed by 4 bases and 8 bases, with 14 bases remaining between them. CDR3 amino acids: CAWNGAQMGYTF. DNA for the CDR3: TGTGCCTGGAATGGGGCCCAGATGGGCTACACCTTC.

V is TRBV24-1 and J is TRBJ1-2, with D unclear. This CDR3 region has 14 residues. V was clipped by 0 bases and J by 1 base, with 5 bases between them. Germline V CDR1 and CDR2: KGHDR, SFDVKD. The CDR3 nucleotides are TGTGCCACCAGTGATTTGGGTTTTAACTATGGCTACACCTTC. This translates into CATSDLGFNYGYTF.